This T cell receptor (beta chain) is drawn from a study of human T cells and chemical hapten exposure (dated by TCRdb to the early 2020s). In the study overall: For sensitization, 2% DPC in acetone was applied to a 2 cm by 2 cm area of upper inner arm skin. This study followed changes in the peripheral blood TCR repertoire in vivo during primary and secondary sensitization of alopecia patients to the hapten diphenylcyclopropenone (DPC). Patients additionally received weekly therapeutic DPC doses to the scalp throughout the roughly 25-week study period. Blood for TCR sequencing was provided by twenty-nine alopecia patients at one to four time points (pre-sensitization, 2, 6 and 24 weeks). Patch testing was performed on the upper back with Finn chambers containing 0.01% DPC, and the patch tests were scored after 6 days according to International Contact Dermatitis Research Group standards. Most of the patients in the cohort were female, and the cohort covered alopecia areata with under or over 50% scalp involvement, alopecia totalis and alopecia universalis. Libraries were combined into a pool for sequencing, and differences in TCR yield between samples came mainly from small differences in library volumes within the pool. Blood samples were taken from patients before sensitization (week 0) and then at 2, 6 and about 24 weeks after DPC sensitization.

On the study overall, not on this receptor specifically: After repeated subsampling, changes were observed in the strength of the expansion versus patch-test correlation and in the threshold at which the correlation became significant. DPC sensitization did not change the number of TCRs with a frequency above 1 in 1000, and there was no evidence of changes in global repertoire structure. Patch test score correlated positively with the number of PT1 expanded TCRs, reaching significance at thresholds 8, 16 and 32 but not at 4. Alopecia, a presumed autoimmune disease, was present in all patients, so the immune response of the patients might differ from that of healthy individuals. Compared with pre-sensitization or healthy control sets, expanded TCRs formed significantly more large CDR3 similarity clusters, which is consistent with antigen-driven responses.

The cysteine opens and the phenylalanine closes a CDR3 of 13 amino acids. The only DNA kept is the CDR3, 39 bases in frame from the first base. V and J are truncated by 3 bases and 1 base respectively, leaving an intervening sequence of 6 bases. CDR1 and CDR2 are drawn from the germline V gene: SGHTA, FQGNSA. Comments on this clonotype: Its antigen specificity is not known. No much larger clone exists at a distance of one base, and base qualities are not known.

What the time point label conveys for this sample: patch test 2, 6 weeks after DPC sensitization. The treatment or condition label, read with the paper, signifies: therapeutic diphenylcyclopropenone sensitization with weekly scalp DPC. At each patch-test visit, blood was drawn before the patch test was applied. To be eligible, patients had to be aged 18 to 70, diagnosed with alopecia and judged suitable for DPC therapy, while pregnant patients were excluded. Unfractionated whole blood was collected in Tempus Blood RNA tubes, and total RNA was extracted from that blood. The library was obtained by RACE. Sequencing was carried out with a NextSeq 500. During library preparation, unique molecular identifiers were attached to individual cDNA molecules so that TCRs could be counted quantitatively and reproducibly. Each blood RNA sample was used to sequence both TCR alpha and TCR beta chains. From the authors' description of their analysis: Samples had a median of about 96,000 TCRs, with a range from roughly 23,224 to 700,000. V, J and CDR3 annotation of the TCR reads was carried out using the Decombinator software suite. For PS versus PT1 abundance plots, all samples were subsampled to the same number of TCRs (28,000). Expanded TCRs were defined as absent before sensitization and observed at least eight times at the 2-week time point. TCRdb passed the public sequencing reads through fastp at Q25 and MiXCR, retaining productive beta sequences. CDR3 protein sequences are deduplicated, and each keeps its most common genes and DNA. For this entry, the V and J calls and clone size follow TCRdb and not the study's own pipeline. The sample profile shows about 140,000 distinct CDR3 sequences; about an eighth of them were found once. The biggest ten clones account for 1.3% to 1.5% of the sample.

The receptor was isolated from a woman aged 45 to 65 with alopecia areata. Some clones in this sample may be carry-over from other donors' samples. Source: whole blood, taken in connection with sensitization to the hapten diphenylcyclopropenone (DPC). This chain is built from TRBV7-2 and TRBJ1-1, with the D gene call left open. The nucleotide sequence is given as TGTGCCAGCAGCTTCCGACAGAACACTGAAGCTTTCTTT. Translated, it reads CASSFRQNTEAFF.